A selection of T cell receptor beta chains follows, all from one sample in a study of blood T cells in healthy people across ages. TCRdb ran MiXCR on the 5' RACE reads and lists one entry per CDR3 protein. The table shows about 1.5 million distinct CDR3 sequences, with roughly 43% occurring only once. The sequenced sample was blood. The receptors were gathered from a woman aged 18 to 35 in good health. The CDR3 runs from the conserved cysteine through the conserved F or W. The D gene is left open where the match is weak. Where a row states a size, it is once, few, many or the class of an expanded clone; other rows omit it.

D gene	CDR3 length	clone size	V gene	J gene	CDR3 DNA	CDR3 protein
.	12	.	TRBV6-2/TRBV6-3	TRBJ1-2	TGTGCCAGCAGTTCGTCTCTACTAGGCGGCACCTTC	CASSSSLLGGTF
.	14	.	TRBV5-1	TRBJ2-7	TGCGCCAGCACCCCCGGACAAGGGACCTACGAGCAGTACTTC	CASTPGQGTYEQYF
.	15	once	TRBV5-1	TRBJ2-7	TGCGCCAGCAGCTCGGCTCCCGGGGCCCTCTACGAGCAGTACTTC	CASSSAPGALYEQYF
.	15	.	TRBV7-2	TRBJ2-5	TGTGCCGGCAGCTTAGATAGCGTGGATCAAGAGACCCAGTACTTC	CAGSLDSVDQETQYF
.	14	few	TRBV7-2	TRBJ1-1	TGTGCCAGCAGCTTTAACAGGGAGAACACTGAAGCTTTCTTT	CASSFNRENTEAFF
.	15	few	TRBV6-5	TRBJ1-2	TGTGCCAGCAGGAACAGGGTCAGAAGCGGGGATGGCTACACCTTC	CASRNRVRSGDGYTF
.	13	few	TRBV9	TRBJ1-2	TGTGCCAGCAGCCCACAAACAGGAAATGGCTACACCTTC	CASSPQTGNGYTF
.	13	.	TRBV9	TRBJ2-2	TGTGCCAGCAGCTCCAGGGTTCTCGGGGAGCTGTTTTTT	CASSSRVLGELFF
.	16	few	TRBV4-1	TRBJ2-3	TGCGCCAGCAGACCGAGGGGCAGCCAGAGTACAGATACGCAGTATTTT	CASRPRGSQSTDTQYF
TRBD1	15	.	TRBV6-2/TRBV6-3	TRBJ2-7	TGTGCCAGCAGTCGACCCTGGACAGGGGTTTACGAGCAGTACTTC	CASSRPWTGVYEQYF
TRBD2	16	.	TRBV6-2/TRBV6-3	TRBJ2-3	TGTGCCAGCGTTGACCTAAGGCGGGGGGACACAGATACGCAGTATTTT	CASVDLRRGDTDTQYF
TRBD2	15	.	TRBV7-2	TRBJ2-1	TGTGCCAGCAGCCTTCTAGCGGGGTTAATTGGTGAGCAGTTCTTC	CASSLLAGLIGEQFF
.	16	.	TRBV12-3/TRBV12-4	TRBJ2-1	TGTGCCAGCAGGCTCCGAATCCGGGACGAGAACAATGAGCAGTTCTTC	CASRLRIRDENNEQFF
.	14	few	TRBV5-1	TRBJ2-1	TGCGCCAGCAGCTTGGTTGGGTCCGGGGATGAGCAGTTCTTC	CASSLVGSGDEQFF
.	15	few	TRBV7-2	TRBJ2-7	TGTGCCAGCAGCTTAGCCCCCCAGAGCTCCTACGAGCAGTACTTC	CASSLAPQSSYEQYF
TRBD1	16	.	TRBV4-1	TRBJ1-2	TGCGCCAGCAGCCAACCTATCAGGGGGCCTCCCTATGGCTACACCTTC	CASSQPIRGPPYGYTF
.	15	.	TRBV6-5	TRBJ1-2	TGTGCCAGCAGTTACTCGAAAGAGGGGAGGAGTGGCTACACCTTC	CASSYSKEGRSGYTF
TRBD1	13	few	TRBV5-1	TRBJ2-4	TGCGCCAGCAGCCCAAGGACAGGGGGCGTTCAGTACTTC	CASSPRTGGVQYF
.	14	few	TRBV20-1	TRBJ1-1	TGCAGTGCTTTTTCATCGGGACGGAACACTGAAGCTTTCTTT	CSAFSSGRNTEAFF
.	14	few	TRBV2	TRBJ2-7	TGTGCCAGCAGTCCCAGGGGTCGTGGTCACGAGCAGTACTTC	CASSPRGRGHEQYF
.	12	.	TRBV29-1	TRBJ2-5	TGCAGCGTTGAAGCTCCGACGGGTGAGCAGTACTTC	CSVEAPTGEQYF
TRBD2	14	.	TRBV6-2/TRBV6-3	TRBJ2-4	TGTGCCAGCAGTTACGGAGCGGGAGTGGACATTCAGTACTTC	CASSYGAGVDIQYF
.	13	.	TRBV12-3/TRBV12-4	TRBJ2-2	TGTGCCAGCAGTTTTTCCCCCACCGGGGAGCTGTTTTTT	CASSFSPTGELFF
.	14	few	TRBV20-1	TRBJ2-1	TGCAGTGCAAGTGGAGGTCTAGGCTACAATGAGCAGTTCTTC	CSASGGLGYNEQFF
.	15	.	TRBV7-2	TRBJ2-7	TGTGCCAGCAGCTTAGTTGTAAGGGGGGCTTACGAGCAGTACTTC	CASSLVVRGAYEQYF
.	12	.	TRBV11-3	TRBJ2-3	TGTGCCGGCAGCCCAGACAGAGATACGCAGTATTTT	CAGSPDRDTQYF
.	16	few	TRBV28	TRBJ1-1	TGTGCCAGCAGTTTATCATTCTGGAGGCCCCTTGCTGAAGCTTTCTTT	CASSLSFWRPLAEAFF
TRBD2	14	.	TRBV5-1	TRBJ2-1	TGCGCCAGCAGCGCGGGAGTGCCCCCCAATGAGCAGTTCTTC	CASSAGVPPNEQFF
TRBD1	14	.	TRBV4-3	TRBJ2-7	TGCGCCAGCAGCCAAGCCCTGGGACAGAACGAGCAGTACTTC	CASSQALGQNEQYF
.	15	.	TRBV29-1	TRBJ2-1	TGCAGCGTTAAGGTGGACCCCAGCTCCTACAATGAGCAGTTCTTC	CSVKVDPSSYNEQFF
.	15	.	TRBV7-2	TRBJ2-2	TGTGCCAGCAGCTTTGGCAGCTGGAACACCGGGGAGCTGTTTTTT	CASSFGSWNTGELFF
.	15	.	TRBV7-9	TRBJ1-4	TGTGCCAGCAACTTAGAAGGGCAGACTAATGAAAAACTGTTTTTT	CASNLEGQTNEKLFF
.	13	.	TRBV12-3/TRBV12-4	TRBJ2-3	TGTGCCAGCAGTCCCGCGGGTCTCCCGGCGCAGTATTTT	CASSPAGLPAQYF
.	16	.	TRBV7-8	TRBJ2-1	TGTGCCAGCAGCGAAAAACCGGGACACCCTATCAATGAGCAGTTCTTC	CASSEKPGHPINEQFF
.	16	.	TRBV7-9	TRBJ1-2	TGTGCCAGCAGCCAAAAGCGGAGCGATCGGAACTATGGCTACACCTTC	CASSQKRSDRNYGYTF
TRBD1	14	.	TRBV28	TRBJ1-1	TGTGCCAGCAGGAAGACAGGGTTCGACACTGAAGCTTTCTTT	CASRKTGFDTEAFF
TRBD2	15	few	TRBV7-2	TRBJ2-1	TGTGCCAGCAGCTTAAGACTAGCGGGAGAGGATGAGCAGTTCTTC	CASSLRLAGEDEQFF
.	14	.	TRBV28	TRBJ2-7	TGTGCCGGCAGTTTATTGGGACTCTCCTACGAGCAGTACTTC	CAGSLLGLSYEQYF
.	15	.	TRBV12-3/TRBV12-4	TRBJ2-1	TGTGCCAGCAGTTCCCCTGCGACAGCATCCAATGAGCAGTTCTTC	CASSSPATASNEQFF
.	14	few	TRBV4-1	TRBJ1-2	TGCGCCAGCAGCCAAGATCTCAGGGCGCCCGGCTACACCTTC	CASSQDLRAPGYTF
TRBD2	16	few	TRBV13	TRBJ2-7	TGTGCCAGCAGCTCCGGACTAGCGGGGCCCTCCTACGAGCAGTACTTC	CASSSGLAGPSYEQYF
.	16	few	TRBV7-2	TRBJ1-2	TGTGCCAGCAGCCAAGGACAGCGGGGGACTAACTATGGCTACACCTTC	CASSQGQRGTNYGYTF
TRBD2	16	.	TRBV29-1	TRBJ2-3	TGCAGCGTTGATCGGCTAGCGGGGACTTACACAGATACGCAGTATTTT	CSVDRLAGTYTDTQYF
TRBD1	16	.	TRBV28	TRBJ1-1	TGTGCCAGTACCGGGACAGGGGGCCGAATGAACACTGAAGCTTTCTTT	CASTGTGGRMNTEAFF
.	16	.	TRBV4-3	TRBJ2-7	TGCGCCAGCAGCCAAGAATGGGGGCAACGGTTCTACGAGCAGTACTTC	CASSQEWGQRFYEQYF
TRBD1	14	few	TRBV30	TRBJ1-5	TGTGCCTGGAACGCGGGACAGGGCAATCAGCCCCAGCATTTT	CAWNAGQGNQPQHF
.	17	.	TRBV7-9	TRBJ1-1	TGTGCCAGCAGCTCCTATGGGGGCAGGGCCGCAAACACTGAAGCTTTCTTT	CASSSYGGRAANTEAFF
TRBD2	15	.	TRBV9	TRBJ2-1	TGTGCCAGCAGCTACGGACTAGCGGGAATGAATGAGCAGTTCTTC	CASSYGLAGMNEQFF
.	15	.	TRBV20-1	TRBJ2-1	TGCAGTGCTAGAGACGCAGCACATAGAGGGAATGAGCAGTTCTTC	CSARDAAHRGNEQFF
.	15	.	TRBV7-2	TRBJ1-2	TGTGCCAGCAGCTCTGGGCGGCTACTAAACTATGGCTACACCTTC	CASSSGRLLNYGYTF